This TCR beta chain was obtained from a study of immune cell composition in non-small cell lung cancer (dated by TCRdb to 2015 to 2018). Regarding the study in general: Histologic subtype was assigned using H&E plus p63, CK5, Napsin A and TTF-1 immunohistochemistry, mainly lung adenocarcinoma or squamous cell carcinoma. TCR-beta sequencing from Adaptive Biotechnologies was done on approximately 35 paired sets of NSCLC tumour and non-adjacent lung specimens and on about two dozen tumour-only specimens. Several tumour specimens with TCR-beta data were rare histological subtypes and were excluded from the subtype comparisons. Supplementary cohort #1 consisted of some eleven lung adenocarcinoma cases with paired tumour/lung TCR-beta sequencing and with TIL populations generated to assess tumour reactivity. General findings and caveats noted by the study authors: In more than 8 adenocarcinoma cases, a strong correlation was found between maximal tumour-associated clone frequency and TIL tumour reactivity, whereas no such correlation was found between overall clonality and TIL tumour reactivity. The reactivity cohort included only about nine cases, and whether tumour-reactive clones share sequences with the dominant in vivo tumour-associated clones was not shown. Compared with lung adenocarcinoma tumours, lung squamous cell carcinoma showed significantly higher Top 10 clone scores and productive clonality. Smoking pack-years did not significantly correlate with tumour TCR-beta clonality. Tumour-associated clones >0.5% were found in nearly half of NSCLC cases, namely in 25% to 40% of adenocarcinomas versus less than 85% of squamous carcinomas.

Frozen aliquots of unsorted single-cell suspensions were used for genomic DNA extraction with the QIAamp DNA kit. Surgically resected non-small cell lung cancer tissue was used for the tumour samples. Tissues were received within 2 hours of resection and processed immediately into single-cell suspensions. Tissue was broken up mechanically, digested enzymatically with DNase I, collagenase I and hyaluronidase for roughly 32 minutes at 37 degrees C, and then filtered and RBC-lysed. Compared with the rest of its sample, this clone is medium-sized (0.01 to 0.1%). The target of this receptor is not known. No per-base quality is available; no much larger clone lies one base away. V is reduced by 5 bases and J by 0 bases, leaving a spacing of 13 bases between them. Counted from cysteine to phenylalanine, this CDR3 has 15 amino acids. The retained sequence is limited to the CDR3, 45 bases, with the frame set at the first base. According to the germline V gene, CDR1 reads SGHAT and CDR2 reads FQNNGV.

TCR-beta CDR3 regions were amplified from genomic DNA by a two-step multiplex PCR, with the second step adding Illumina-compatible adaptors. TCR-beta immunosequencing was carried out on an Illumina platform through the commercial immunoSEQ service. As for how the authors treated the data: Repertoires were described by productive clonality and by Top 10 Clones, which is the percentage of T-cell templates coming from the ten most frequent sequences. Productive clonality ranged from 0 to 1, with 1 indicating a monoclonal population. Tumour-associated clones, identified using log10 scatter plots, were defined as sequences that made up at least 0.1% of tumour T-cell templates and were not found in the matched non-adjacent lung. Analyses were done in GraphPad Prism7 and R, with Student's t-tests for two-group comparisons, ANOVA for stages, and linear regression for relationships. TCRdb re-hosts the immuneACCESS table, in-frame sequences only. Its copies lack some clones; in the studies checked, an unresolved V gene accounts for under half of them, and the cause for the rest is not known. V and J calls plus clone size are reproduced from that table; the DNA served to infer D and trimming. The sample has some 9,100 clones on record, 65% to 80% of them singletons. The top ten clonotypes cover more than 7% of the sample.

What was sequenced was lung tumor tissue. The receptor was isolated from a human donor with non-small cell lung cancer. The rearrangement joined TRBV11-2 to TRBJ1-1; the D segment could be TRBD1, given 6 matching bases. The sequenced DNA: TGTGCCAGCAGCCTGTCCGGGACAATGAACACTGAAGCTTTCTTT. Its protein reads: CASSLSGTMNTEAFF.